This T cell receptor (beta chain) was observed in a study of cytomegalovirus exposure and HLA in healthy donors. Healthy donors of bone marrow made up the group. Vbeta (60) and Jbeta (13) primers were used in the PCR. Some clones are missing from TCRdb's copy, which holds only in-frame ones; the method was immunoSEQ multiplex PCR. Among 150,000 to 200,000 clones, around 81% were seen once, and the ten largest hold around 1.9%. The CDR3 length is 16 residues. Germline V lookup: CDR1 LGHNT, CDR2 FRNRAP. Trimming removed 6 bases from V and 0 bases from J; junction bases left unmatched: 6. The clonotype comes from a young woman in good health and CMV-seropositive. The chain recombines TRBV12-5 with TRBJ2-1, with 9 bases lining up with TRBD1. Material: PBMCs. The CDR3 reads CASGREQGASYNEQFF. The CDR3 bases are TGTGCTAGTGGAAGGGAACAGGGGGCCTCCTACAATGAGCAGTTCTTC.